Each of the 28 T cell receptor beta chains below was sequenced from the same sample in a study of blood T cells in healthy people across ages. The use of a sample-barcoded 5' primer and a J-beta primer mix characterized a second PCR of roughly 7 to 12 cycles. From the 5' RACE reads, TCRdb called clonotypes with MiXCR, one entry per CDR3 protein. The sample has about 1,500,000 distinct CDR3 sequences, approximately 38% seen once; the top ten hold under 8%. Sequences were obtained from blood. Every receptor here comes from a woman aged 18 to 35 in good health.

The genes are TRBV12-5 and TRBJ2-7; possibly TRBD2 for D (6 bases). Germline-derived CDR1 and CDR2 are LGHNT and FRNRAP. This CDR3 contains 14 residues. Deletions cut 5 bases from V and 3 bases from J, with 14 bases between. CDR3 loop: CASGVSRERYEQYF. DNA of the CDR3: TGTGCTAGTGGTGTGTCTCGGGAGCGCTACGAGCAGTACTTC.

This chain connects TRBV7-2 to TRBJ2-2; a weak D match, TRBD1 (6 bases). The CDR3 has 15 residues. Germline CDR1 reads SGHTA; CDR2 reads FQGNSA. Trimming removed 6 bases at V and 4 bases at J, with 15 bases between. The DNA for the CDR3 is TGTGCCAGCAGTTTTACAGGGTTGGCCACCGGGGAGCTGTTTTTT. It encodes CASSFTGLATGELFF.

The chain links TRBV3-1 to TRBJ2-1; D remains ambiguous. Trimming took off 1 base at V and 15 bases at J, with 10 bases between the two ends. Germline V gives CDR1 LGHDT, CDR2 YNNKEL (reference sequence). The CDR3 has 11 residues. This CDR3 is CASSQGPDWFF. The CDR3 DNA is TGTGCCAGCAGCCAAGGACCTGACTGGTTCTTC.

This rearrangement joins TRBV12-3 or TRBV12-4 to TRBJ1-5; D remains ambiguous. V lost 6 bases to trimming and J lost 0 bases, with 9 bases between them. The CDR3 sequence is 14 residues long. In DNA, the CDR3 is TGTGCCAGCAGACGGACCTCTAGCAATCAGCCCCAGCATTTT. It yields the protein CASRRTSSNQPQHF.

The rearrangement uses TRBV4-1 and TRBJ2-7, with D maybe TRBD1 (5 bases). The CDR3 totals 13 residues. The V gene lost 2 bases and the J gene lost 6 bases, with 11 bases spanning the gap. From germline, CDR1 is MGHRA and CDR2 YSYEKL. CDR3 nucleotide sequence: TGCGCCAGCAGCCAACCAGGGTCTAGCGAGCAGTACTTC. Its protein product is CASSQPGSSEQYF.

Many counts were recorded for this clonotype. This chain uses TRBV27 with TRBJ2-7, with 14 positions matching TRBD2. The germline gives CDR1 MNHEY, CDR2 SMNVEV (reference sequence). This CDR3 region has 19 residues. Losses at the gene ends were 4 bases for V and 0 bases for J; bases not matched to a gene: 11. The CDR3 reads CASSSYGTSGRPSSYEQYF. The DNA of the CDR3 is TGTGCCAGCAGTTCCTATGGGACTAGCGGGAGACCGAGCTCCTACGAGCAGTACTTC.

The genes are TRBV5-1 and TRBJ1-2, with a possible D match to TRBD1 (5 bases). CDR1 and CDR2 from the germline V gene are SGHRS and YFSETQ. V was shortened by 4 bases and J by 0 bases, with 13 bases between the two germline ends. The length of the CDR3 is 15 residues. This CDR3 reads CASSHGTAANYGYTF. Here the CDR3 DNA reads TGCGCCAGCAGCCACGGGACGGCAGCTAACTATGGCTACACCTTC.

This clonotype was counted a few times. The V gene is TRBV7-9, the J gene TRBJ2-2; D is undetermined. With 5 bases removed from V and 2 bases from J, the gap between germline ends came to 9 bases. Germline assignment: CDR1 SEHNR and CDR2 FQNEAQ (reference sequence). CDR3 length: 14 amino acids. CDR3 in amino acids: CASSTRQNTGELFF. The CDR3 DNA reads TGTGCCAGCAGCACGCGACAAAACACCGGGGAGCTGTTTTTT.

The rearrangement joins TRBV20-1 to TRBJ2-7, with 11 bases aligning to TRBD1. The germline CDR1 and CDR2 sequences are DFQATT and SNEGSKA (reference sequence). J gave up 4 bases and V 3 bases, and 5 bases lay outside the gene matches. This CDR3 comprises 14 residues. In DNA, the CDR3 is TGCAGTGCTAGGGGGACAGGGGGGGAGTACGAGCAGTACTTC. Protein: CSARGTGGEYEQYF.

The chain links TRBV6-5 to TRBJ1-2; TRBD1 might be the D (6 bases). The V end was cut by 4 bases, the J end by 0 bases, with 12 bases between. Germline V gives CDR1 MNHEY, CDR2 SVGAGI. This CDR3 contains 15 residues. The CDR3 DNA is TGTGCCAGCAGTTTACAGGGCCCAGCTAACTATGGCTACACCTTC. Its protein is CASSLQGPANYGYTF.

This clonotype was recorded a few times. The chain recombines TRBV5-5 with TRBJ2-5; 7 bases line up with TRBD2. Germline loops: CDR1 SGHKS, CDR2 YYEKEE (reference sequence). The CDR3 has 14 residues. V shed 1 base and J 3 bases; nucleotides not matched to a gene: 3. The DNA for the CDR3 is TGTGCCAGCAGCTTGAGTCTAGCGGAAGAGACCCAGTACTTC. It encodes CASSLSLAEETQYF. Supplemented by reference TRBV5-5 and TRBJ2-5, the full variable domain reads DAGVTQSPTHLIKTRGQQVTLRCSPISGHKSVSWYQQVLGQGPQFIFQYYEKEERGRGNFPDRFSARQFPNYSSELNVNALLLGDSALYLCASSLSLAEETQYFGPGTRLLVL.

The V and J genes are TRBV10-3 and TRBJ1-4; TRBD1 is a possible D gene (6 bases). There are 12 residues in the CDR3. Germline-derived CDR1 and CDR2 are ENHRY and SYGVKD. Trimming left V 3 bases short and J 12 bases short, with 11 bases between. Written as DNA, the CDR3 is TGTGCCATCAGTGACAGGGGAAACGAACTGTTTTTT. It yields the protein CAISDRGNELFF.

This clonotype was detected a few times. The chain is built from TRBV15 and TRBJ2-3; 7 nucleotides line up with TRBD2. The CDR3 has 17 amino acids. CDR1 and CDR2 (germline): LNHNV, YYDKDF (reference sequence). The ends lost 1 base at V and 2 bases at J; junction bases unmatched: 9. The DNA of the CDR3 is TGTGCCACCAGCAGAGCCACCTCCGCGGGGGTCACAGATACGCAGTATTTT. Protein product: CATSRATSAGVTDTQYF.

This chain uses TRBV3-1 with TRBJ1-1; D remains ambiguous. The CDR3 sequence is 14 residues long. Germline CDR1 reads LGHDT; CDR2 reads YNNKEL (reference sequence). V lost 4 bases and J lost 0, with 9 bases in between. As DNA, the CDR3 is TGTGCCAGCAGCCCTTTGACCCTGAACACTGAAGCTTTCTTT. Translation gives CASSPLTLNTEAFF.

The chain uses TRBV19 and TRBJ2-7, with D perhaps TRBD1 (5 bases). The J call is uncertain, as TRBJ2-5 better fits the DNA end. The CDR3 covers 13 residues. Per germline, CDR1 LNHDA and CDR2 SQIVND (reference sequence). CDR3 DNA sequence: TGTGCCAGTAGTATACGCAGGGAAGAGACCCAGTACTTC. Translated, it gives CASSIRREETQYF.

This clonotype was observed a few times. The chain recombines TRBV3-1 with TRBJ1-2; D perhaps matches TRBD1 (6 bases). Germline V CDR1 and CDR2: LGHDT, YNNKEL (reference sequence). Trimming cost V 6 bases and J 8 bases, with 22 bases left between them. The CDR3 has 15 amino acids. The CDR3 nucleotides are TGTGCCAGCAGGAGTGCTGGACAGTTAAGAGGGGGCTACACCTTC. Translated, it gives CASRSAGQLRGGYTF.

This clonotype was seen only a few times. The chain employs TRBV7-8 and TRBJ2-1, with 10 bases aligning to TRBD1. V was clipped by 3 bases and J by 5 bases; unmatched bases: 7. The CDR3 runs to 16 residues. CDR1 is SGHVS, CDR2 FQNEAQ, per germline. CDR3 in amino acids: CASSFPGQGTDNEQFF. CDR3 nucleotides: TGTGCCAGCAGCTTTCCGGGACAGGGGACCGACAATGAGCAGTTCTTC.

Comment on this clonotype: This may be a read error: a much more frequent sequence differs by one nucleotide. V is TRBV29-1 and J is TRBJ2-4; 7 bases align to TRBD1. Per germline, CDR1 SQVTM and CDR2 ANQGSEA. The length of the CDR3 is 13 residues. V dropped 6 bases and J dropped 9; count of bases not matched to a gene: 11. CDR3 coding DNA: TGCAGCGTCGCTACAGGGGTTGGAAGCATTCAGTACTTC. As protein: CSVATGVGSIQYF.

The CDR3 DNA is TGTGCCAGCTCACCCCCGAGACTAGCGGGAGGTCTTGAGCAGTTCTTC. Amino acids: CASSPPRLAGGLEQFF. The chain uses TRBV18 and TRBJ2-1, with TRBD2 matching 13 bases. After removal of 3 bases from V and 9 bases from J, the junction contained 8 bases not matched to a gene. The germline V gene encodes CDR1 KGHSH and CDR2 LQKENI. CDR3 size: 16 residues.

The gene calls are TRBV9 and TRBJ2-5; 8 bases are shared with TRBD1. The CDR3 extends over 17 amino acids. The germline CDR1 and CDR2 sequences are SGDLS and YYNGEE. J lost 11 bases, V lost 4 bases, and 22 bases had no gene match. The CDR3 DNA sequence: TGTGCCAGCAGCTCACGTTGGACAGGGAAGAGAGACAATGAGCAGTACTTC. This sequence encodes CASSSRWTGKRDNEQYF.

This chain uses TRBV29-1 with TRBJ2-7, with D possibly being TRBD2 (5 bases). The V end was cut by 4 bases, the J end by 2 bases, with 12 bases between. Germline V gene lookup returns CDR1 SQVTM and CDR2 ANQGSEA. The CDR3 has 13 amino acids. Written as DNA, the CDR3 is TGCAGCGTTGCGAATAGCGTCGCCTACGAGCAGTACTTC. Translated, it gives CSVANSVAYEQYF.

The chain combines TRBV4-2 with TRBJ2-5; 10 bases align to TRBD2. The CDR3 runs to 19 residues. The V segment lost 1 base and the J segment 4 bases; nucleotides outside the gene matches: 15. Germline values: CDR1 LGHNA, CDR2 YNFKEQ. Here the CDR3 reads CASSQVGGSSGGPRETQYF. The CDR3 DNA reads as TGTGCCAGCAGCCAAGTCGGGGGATCTAGCGGGGGCCCCAGAGAGACCCAGTACTTC.

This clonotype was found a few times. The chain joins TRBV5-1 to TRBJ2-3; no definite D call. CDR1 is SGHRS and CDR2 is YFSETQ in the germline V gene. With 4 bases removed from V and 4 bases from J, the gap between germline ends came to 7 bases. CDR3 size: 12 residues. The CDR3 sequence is CASSGSSDTQYF. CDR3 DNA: TGCGCCAGCAGCGGGTCCTCAGATACGCAGTATTTT. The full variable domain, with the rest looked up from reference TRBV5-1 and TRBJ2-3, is KAGVTQTPRYLIKTRGQQVTLSCSPISGHRSVSWYQQTPGQGLQFLFEYFSETQRNKGNFPGRFSGRQFSNSRSEMNVSTLELGDSALYLCASSGSSDTQYFGPGTRLTVL.

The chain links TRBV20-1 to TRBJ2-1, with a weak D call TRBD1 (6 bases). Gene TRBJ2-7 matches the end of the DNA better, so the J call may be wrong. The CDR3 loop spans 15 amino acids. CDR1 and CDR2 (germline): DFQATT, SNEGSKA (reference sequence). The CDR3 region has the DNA TGCAGTGCTAGTGTCCGGGACACGTCCTACAATGAGCAGTACTTC. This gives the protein CSASVRDTSYNEQYF.

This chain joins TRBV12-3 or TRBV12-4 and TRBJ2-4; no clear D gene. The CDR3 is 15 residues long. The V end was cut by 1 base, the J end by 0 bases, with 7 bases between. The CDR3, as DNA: TGTGCCAGCAGTTTAGTTGGCCTAGCCAAAAACATTCAGTACTTC. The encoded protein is CASSLVGLAKNIQYF.

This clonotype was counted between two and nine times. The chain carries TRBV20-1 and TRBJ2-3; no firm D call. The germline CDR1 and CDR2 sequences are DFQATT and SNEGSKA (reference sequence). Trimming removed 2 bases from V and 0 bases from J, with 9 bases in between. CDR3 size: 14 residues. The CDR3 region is CSARKEHSTDTQYF. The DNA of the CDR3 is TGCAGTGCTAGAAAGGAGCATAGCACAGATACGCAGTATTTT.

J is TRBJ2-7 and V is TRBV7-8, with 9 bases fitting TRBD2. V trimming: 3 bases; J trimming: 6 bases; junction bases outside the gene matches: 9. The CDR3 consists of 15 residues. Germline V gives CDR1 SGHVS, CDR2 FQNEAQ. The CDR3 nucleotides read TGTGCCAGCAGCTTTGGACTAGCGCGGAAGTTCGAGCAGTACTTC. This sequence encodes CASSFGLARKFEQYF.

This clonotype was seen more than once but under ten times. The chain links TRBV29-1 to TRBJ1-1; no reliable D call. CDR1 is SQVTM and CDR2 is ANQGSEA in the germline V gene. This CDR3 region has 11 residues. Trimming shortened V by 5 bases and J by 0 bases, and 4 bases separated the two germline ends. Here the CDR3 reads CSVRMNTEAFF. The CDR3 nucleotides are TGCAGCGTTCGTATGAACACTGAAGCTTTCTTT. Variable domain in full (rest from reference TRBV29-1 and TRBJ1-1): SAVISQKPSRDICQRGTSLTIQCQVDSQVTMMFWYRQQPGQSLTLIATANQGSEATYESGFVIDKFPISRPNLTFSTLTVSNMSPEDSSIYLCSVRMNTEAFFGQGTRLTVV.